This TCR beta chain appears in the sequencing data of a study of tumor-infiltrating lymphocytes in localized non-small cell lung cancer. Data came from immunoSEQ multiplex PCR; TCRdb stores just in-frame clones and leaves some out. This sample has 9,500 or so clones, with approximately 72% found just once. V was shortened by 3 bases and J by 5 bases, with 16 bases between the two germline ends. The CDR3 is made up of 15 amino acids. Germline V gene sequence: CDR1 SGHTA, CDR2 FQGNSA. Sample: uninvolved lung tissue not adjacent to the tumor. J is TRBJ2-5 and V is TRBV7-2; TRBD1 is a possible D gene (5 bases). The source of this sequence is a human donor with non-small cell lung cancer. The CDR3 DNA reads TGTGCCAGCAGCTTTTTGGGCCAGGGAAAGGAGACCCAGTACTTC. Amino acids: CASSFLGQGKETQYF. Looking up the rest from reference TRBV7-2 and TRBJ2-5 gives the full variable domain: GAGVSQSPSNKVTEKGKDVELRCDPISGHTALYWYRQSLGQGLEFLIYFQGNSAPDKSGLPSDRFSAERTGGSVSTLTIQRTQQEDSAVYLCASSFLGQGKETQYFGPGTRLLVL.